The 21 T cell receptor beta chains below come from one sample, sequenced in a study of long-term antiretroviral therapy in people with HIV. With survey level as its setting, the immunoSEQ assay was v3.0. Profiling relied on immunoSEQ multiplex PCR, and the TCRdb table lists in-frame clones only, not all of them. Here the sample spans about 23,000 clones, 70% to 90% being singletons. Sequencing used unsorted PBMCs, obtained 1.6 years after starting antiretroviral therapy. Receptors were obtained from a man between 40 and 49 years old with HIV.

The chain employs TRBV5-1 and TRBJ1-1, with no clear D. The germline V gene has CDR1 SGHRS and CDR2 YFSETQ. Trimming pared 0 bases from V and 10 bases from J, leaving 19 bases between. This CDR3 has 15 residues. CDR3 sequence reads: CASSLGEQSLLGAFF. For the CDR3, the DNA is TGCGCCAGCAGCTTGGGAGAACAATCCCTTCTTGGAGCTTTCTTT.

A single count supports this clone. The V call is TRBV6-1, the J call TRBJ1-1; TRBD1 matches at 9 bases. CDR1 is MNHNS and CDR2 is SASEGT in the germline V gene. The CDR3 totals 13 residues. J lost 3 bases, V lost 6 bases, and 2 bases had no gene match. CDR3 amino acids: CASRTGGDTEAFF. The CDR3 nucleotides read TGTGCCAGCAGGACAGGGGGTGACACTGAAGCTTTCTTT.

The chain employs TRBV12-5 and TRBJ2-7, with 7 bases that match TRBD1. The CDR3 runs to 13 residues. Germline trimming cut 4 bases from V and 2 bases from J; bases unmatched to any gene: 2. The germline V gene encodes CDR1 LGHNT and CDR2 FRNRAP. In DNA, the CDR3 is TGTGCTAGTGGTTCGGGACAGACCTACGAGCAGTACTTC. It specifies CASGSGQTYEQYF.

This clone showed up just once. The chain is built from TRBV9 and TRBJ1-3; no clear D. The V and J ends lost 4 bases and 2 bases respectively, with 19 bases between them. The CDR3 length is 17 residues. Germline V gives CDR1 SGDLS, CDR2 YYNGEE. The CDR3 is CASSPPQVPSPGNTIYF. For the CDR3, the DNA is TGTGCCAGCAGCCCACCCCAGGTCCCGAGCCCTGGAAACACCATATATTTT. Using reference TRBV9 and TRBJ1-3 for the parts outside the CDR3, the full variable domain is DSGVTQTPKHLITATGQRVTLRCSPRSGDLSVYWYQQSLDQGLQFLIQYYNGEERAKGNILERFSAQQFPDLHSELNLSSLELGDSALYFCASSPPQVPSPGNTIYFGEGSWLTVV.

V is TRBV7-6 and J is TRBJ2-5; weak D call: TRBD2 (7 bases). The V gene lost 6 bases and the J gene lost 7 bases, with 15 bases spanning the gap. The germline V gene encodes CDR1 SGHVS and CDR2 FNYEAQ. This CDR3 has 13 residues. Here the CDR3 reads CASSIGAGATQYF. CDR3 sequence (DNA): TGTGCCAGCAGTATAGGGGCGGGGGCGACCCAGTACTTC.

This clone has a single count. The V and J genes are TRBV10-1 and TRBJ2-7; 8 bases align to TRBD2. Germline CDR1 reads WNHNN; CDR2 reads SYGVQD (reference sequence). This CDR3 has 16 residues. Trimming took 3 bases from V and 3 from J; bases not matched to a gene: 10. The CDR3 DNA is TGCGCCAGCAGTGATTTGATAAGCGGGAGCCGCTACGAGCAGTACTTC. Residues: CASSDLISGSRYEQYF.

This sequence joins TRBV6-1 and TRBJ1-1; D gene ambiguous. V was shortened by 6 bases and J by 1 base, with 9 bases between the two germline ends. Germline V CDR1 and CDR2: MNHNS, SASEGT. This CDR3 contains 13 residues. The CDR3 coding sequence is TGTGCCAGCAGCGAGACATGGAACACTGAAGCTTTCTTT. This codes for CASSETWNTEAFF.

The chain links TRBV10-3 to TRBJ2-3; 8 bases map to TRBD2. CDR3 size: 17 residues. V gave up 0 bases and J gave up 5 bases; unmatched junction bases: 10. Germline lookup yields CDR1 ENHRY and CDR2 SYGVKD. Here the CDR3 DNA reads TGTGCCATCAGTGAGTCCCGACGGGAGGGCCGGGGAGATACGCAGTATTTT. Its translation: CAISESRREGRGDTQYF.

Only one count was recorded for this clone. The V call is TRBV4-1, the J call TRBJ2-2; D not resolved. The CDR3 is 16 residues long. Germline CDR1 and CDR2: MGHRA and YSYEKL. Trimming removed 4 bases at V and 2 bases at J, with 14 bases between. The CDR3 region has the DNA TGCGCCAGCAGCCCCGAATGGGCGGCAAACACCGGGGAGCTGTTTTTT. Amino acid sequence: CASSPEWAANTGELFF.

This clone has only one observation. The chain combines TRBV5-1 with TRBJ1-2; D not certain. The ends were cut back, 2 bases at V and 4 bases at J, with 9 bases in the middle. The CDR3 extends over 13 amino acids. CDR1 is SGHRS, CDR2 YFSETQ, per germline. The CDR3 bases are TGCGCCAGCAGCTTTGCAGGATCCTATGGCTACACCTTC. This translates into CASSFAGSYGYTF. Full variable domain (missing parts from reference TRBV5-1 and TRBJ1-2): KAGVTQTPRYLIKTRGQQVTLSCSPISGHRSVSWYQQTPGQGLQFLFEYFSETQRNKGNFPGRFSGRQFSNSRSEMNVSTLELGDSALYLCASSFAGSYGYTFGSGTRLTVV.

V usage is TRBV2 and J usage is TRBJ2-3; D unclear. The germline V gene encodes CDR1 SNHLY and CDR2 FYNNEI. CDR3 length: 14 residues. Trimming removed 1 base at V and 5 bases at J, with 10 bases between. The CDR3 DNA reads as TGTGCCAGCAGTGAAGGACCTGGCGGAGATACGCAGTATTTT. This translates into CASSEGPGGDTQYF. Full variable domain (missing parts from reference TRBV2 and TRBJ2-3): EPEVTQTPSHQVTQMGQEVILRCVPISNHLYFYWYRQILGQKVEFLVSFYNNEISEKSEIFDDQFSVERPDGSNFTLKIRSTKLEDSAMYFCASSEGPGGDTQYFGPGTRLTVL.

The rearrangement uses TRBV9 and TRBJ2-3; no clear D gene. The germline V gene encodes CDR1 SGDLS and CDR2 YYNGEE. CDR3 length: 14 residues. V shed 0 bases and J shed 6 bases, with 11 bases lying between them. CDR3 residues: CASSVGPDLDTQYF. Here the CDR3 DNA reads TGTGCCAGCAGCGTAGGTCCGGATCTGGATACGCAGTATTTT.

V is TRBV2 and J is TRBJ1-1; 10 nucleotides agree with TRBD1. V dropped 7 bases and J dropped 5; count of bases not matched to a gene: 10. The CDR3 is 15 residues long. Germline loops: CDR1 SNHLY, CDR2 FYNNEI. CDR3 sequence: CASMPLGQGGTEAFF. CDR3 nucleotide sequence: TGTGCCAGCATGCCCCTTGGACAGGGGGGAACTGAAGCTTTCTTT.

V usage is TRBV11-1 and J usage is TRBJ1-3; no firm D call. Looked up from germline, CDR1 is SGHAT and CDR2 is FQDESV (reference sequence). The CDR3 totals 12 residues. V lost 5 bases and J lost 0, with 2 bases in between. The CDR3 nucleotides read TGTGCCAGCAGCATCTCTGGAAACACCATATATTTT. Amino acid sequence: CASSISGNTIYF.

The V call is TRBV5-1, the J call TRBJ1-2; D is unclear. V was pared by 0 bases and J by 6 bases, with 24 bases between. Germline V gene lookup returns CDR1 SGHRS and CDR2 YFSETQ. This CDR3 is built from 18 residues. The CDR3 DNA reads as TGCGCCAGCAGCTTGGAGGGCAGCCTGGTTGGGGAATGGGATGGCTACACCTTC. It translates to CASSLEGSLVGEWDGYTF.

The rearrangement uses TRBV5-1 and TRBJ2-7, with TRBD2 identical over 7 bases. The germline V gene encodes CDR1 SGHRS and CDR2 YFSETQ. The junction had 6 bases not matched to a gene; V was cut back by 4 bases and J by 5 bases. The CDR3 runs 13 residues. In DNA form, the CDR3 reads TGCGCCAGCAGCCTTCTACTAGCGAACGAGCAGTACTTC. Translated: CASSLLLANEQYF.

J is TRBJ2-6 and V is TRBV30, with 9 bases fitting TRBD1. The CDR3 consists of 18 residues. Unmatched junction bases numbered 11, after V lost 5 bases and J lost 0 bases. CDR1 GTSNPN and CDR2 SVGIG come from the germline V gene (reference sequence). The DNA of the CDR3 is TGTGCCTGGGTGCCCGGGACAGGGATTCTCTCTGGGGCCAACGTCCTGACTTTC. Encoded protein: CAWVPGTGILSGANVLTF. The full variable domain, with the rest looked up from reference TRBV30 and TRBJ2-6, is SQTIHQWPATLVQPVGSPLSLECTVEGTSNPNLYWYRQAAGRGLQLLFYSVGIGQISSEVPQNLSASRPQDRQFILSSKKLLLSDSGFYLCAWVPGTGILSGANVLTFGAGSRLTVL.

The chain couples TRBV7-8 to TRBJ2-7, with 7 bases identical to TRBD1. The CDR3 sequence is 14 residues long. Per the germline V gene, CDR1 is SGHVS and CDR2 is FQNEAQ. After removal of 5 bases from V and 3 bases from J, the junction contained 7 bases not matched to a gene. The CDR3 reads CASSSGTAYYEQYF. The CDR3 nucleotides are TGTGCCAGCAGCAGTGGGACAGCATACTACGAGCAGTACTTC.

This clone was recorded a few times. The chain recombines TRBV7-9 with TRBJ2-7; D is ambiguous. Looked up from germline, CDR1 is SEHNR and CDR2 is FQNEAQ (reference sequence). With 1 base removed from V and 2 bases from J, the gap between germline ends came to 18 bases. The CDR3 has 17 amino acids. CDR3 in DNA: TGTGCCAGCAGCTTAGGGGTGGACGGAGAATTAACCTACGAGCAGTACTTC. Translated, it gives CASSLGVDGELTYEQYF.

The rearrangement joins TRBV30 to TRBJ2-1, with 14 nucleotides matching TRBD2. This CDR3 is 19 amino acids long. Unmatched junction bases numbered 12, after V lost 5 bases and J lost 0 bases. CDR1 is GTSNPN, CDR2 SVGIG, per germline (reference sequence). CDR3 nucleotide sequence: TGTGCCTGGTCTCGGCCGGGACTAGCGGGGGTTAGCTCCTACAATGAGCAGTTCTTC. Translating it yields CAWSRPGLAGVSSYNEQFF.

The CDR3 spells CSARLNNEQFF. The CDR3 DNA sequence: TGCAGTGCTCGACTTAACAATGAGCAGTTCTTC. This chain links TRBV20-1 with TRBJ2-1; D gene ambiguous. The CDR3 runs 11 residues. Trimming cost V 5 bases and J 5 bases, with 7 bases left between them. Germline-derived CDR1 and CDR2 are DFQATT and SNEGSKA (reference sequence).